The 30 T cell receptor beta chains given below trace back to one sample, sequenced in a study of blood T cell repertoires in COVID-19. Produced via immunoSEQ multiplex PCR; TCRdb's table is partial and in-frame only. The data hold roughly 200,000 clones, with 85% to 90% observed a single time. The sample taken for sequencing was PBMCs or T cells enriched from blood (not recorded which). These receptors came from a man in his forties who had recovered from COVID-19.

The V and J genes are TRBV30 and TRBJ2-2; D unclear. CDR3 length equals 13 residues. Trimming removed 0 bases from V and 7 bases from J, with 9 bases in between. Germline CDR1 GTSNPN, CDR2 SVGIG (reference sequence). The CDR3 loop is CAWSVKLVGELFF. In DNA, the CDR3 is TGTGCCTGGAGTGTAAAGCTGGTCGGGGAGCTGTTTTTT.

This clone was seen a handful of times. This chain links TRBV19 with TRBJ1-5, with D possibly matching TRBD1 (5 bases). Trimming left V 3 bases short and J 5 bases short, with 23 bases between. The length of the CDR3 is 18 residues. The V gene's germline CDR1 is LNHDA and CDR2 SQIVND (reference sequence). This chain's CDR3 is CASSIAGEGFLFDQPQHF. CDR3 DNA: TGTGCCAGTAGTATTGCGGGGGAAGGTTTTTTATTTGATCAGCCCCAGCATTTT.

The chain combines TRBV9 with TRBJ2-1; tentative D call: TRBD2 (7 bases). The germline gives CDR1 SGDLS, CDR2 YYNGEE. With 4 bases removed from V and 6 bases from J, the gap between germline ends came to 20 bases. CDR3 length: 16 residues. Here the CDR3 reads CASSKPGGGGVNEQFF. The CDR3 nucleotides read TGTGCCAGCAGCAAACCTGGAGGCGGGGGCGTCAATGAGCAGTTCTTC.

This chain connects TRBV5-5 to TRBJ1-1; perhaps TRBD1 as D (5 bases). The V and J ends lost 3 bases and 1 base respectively, with 10 bases between them. Germline V CDR1 and CDR2: SGHKS, YYEKEE (reference sequence). The CDR3 runs 14 residues. CDR3 in DNA: TGTGCCAGCAGCTGGCGAGACAGGAACACTGAAGCTTTCTTT. Protein: CASSWRDRNTEAFF.

The rearrangement uses TRBV9 and TRBJ1-1, with D perhaps TRBD1 (5 bases). The CDR3 is made up of 15 amino acids. Trimming stripped 8 bases from V and 1 base from J, with 18 bases between. Germline lookup yields CDR1 SGDLS and CDR2 YYNGEE. The chain's CDR3 is CASTKSPTENTEAFF. The DNA of the CDR3 is TGTGCCAGTACTAAATCCCCGACAGAGAACACTGAAGCTTTCTTT.

This sequence joins TRBV4-1 and TRBJ1-5; 7 bases line up with TRBD1. Germline loops: CDR1 MGHRA, CDR2 YSYEKL. This CDR3 has 18 residues. V shed 0 bases, J shed 2 bases, and the junction held 10 bases outside the gene matches. This CDR3 reads CASSQDVAGGMGNQPQHF. The CDR3 region has the DNA TGCGCCAGCAGCCAAGATGTGGCAGGGGGTATGGGCAATCAGCCCCAGCATTTT.

CDR3 nucleotide sequence: TGTGCCAGCAGTTACTCAGGACAGGGGACCGGGGAGCTGTTTTTT. It translates to CASSYSGQGTGELFF. This sequence joins TRBV6-5 and TRBJ2-2, with 9 positions matching TRBD1. The CDR3 covers 15 residues. Trimming cost V 0 bases and J 5 bases; bases outside gene matches: 1. CDR1 and CDR2 (germline): MNHEY, SVGAGI.

In its sample, this clone was seen once. The genes are TRBV3-1 (or the pseudogene TRBV3-2) and TRBJ2-7; D gene uncertain. Trimming removed 0 bases at V and 3 bases at J, with 6 bases between. Germline V gives CDR1 LGHDT, CDR2 YNNKEL (reference sequence). This CDR3 spans 13 amino acids. The CDR3 sequence is CASSQEQYYEQYF. DNA of the CDR3: TGTGCCAGCAGCCAAGAACAATACTACGAGCAGTACTTC.

V usage is TRBV7-3 and J usage is TRBJ1-2; D call uncertain. The CDR3 is made up of 13 amino acids. The germline V gene has CDR1 SGHTA and CDR2 FQGTGA. V gave up 6 bases and J gave up 7 bases, with 15 bases separating them. The CDR3 here is CASSLGGTRGYTF. CDR3 DNA: TGTGCCAGCAGTTTGGGAGGTACCCGTGGCTACACCTTC. The whole variable domain, filled in from reference TRBV7-3 and TRBJ1-2, reads GAGVSQTPSNKVTEKGKYVELRCDPISGHTALYWYRQSLGQGPEFLIYFQGTGAADDSGLPNDRFFAVRPEGSVSTLKIQRTERGDSAVYLCASSLGGTRGYTFGSGTRLTVV.

The chain employs TRBV9 and TRBJ1-1; tentatively, D is TRBD1 (5 bases). Between the trimmed V and J ends, which lost 0 bases and 5 bases, there was a span of 11 bases. The CDR3 spans 14 residues. The germline V gene has CDR1 SGDLS and CDR2 YYNGEE. The CDR3 coding sequence is TGTGCCAGCAGCGTAGAAGGGAGGGGTACTGAAGCTTTCTTT. It is translated as CASSVEGRGTEAFF.

The V gene is TRBV4-1, the J gene TRBJ1-2; the D is unclear. This CDR3 spans 14 amino acids. CDR1 is MGHRA, CDR2 YSYEKL, per germline. Trimming cost V 2 bases and J 4 bases, with 11 bases left between them. CDR3 nucleotides: TGCGCCAGCAGCCAACAGGTTAACCGCTATGGCTACACCTTC. This encodes CASSQQVNRYGYTF.

This chain uses TRBV6-5 with TRBJ1-2; no definite D call. Germline CDR1 is MNHEY and CDR2 is SVGAGI. The CDR3 length is 15 residues. V lost 2 bases, J lost 2 bases, and 12 bases lay in between. The CDR3 DNA sequence: TGTGCCAGCAGTTACACCCTGAGCGAAAACTATGGCTACACCTTC. This sequence encodes CASSYTLSENYGYTF.

The chain carries TRBV6-2 or TRBV6-3 and TRBJ2-7; the match to TRBD1 covers 8 bases. Trimming cost V 5 bases and J 6 bases; bases outside gene matches: 9. Germline V gene sequence: CDR1 MNHEY, CDR2 SVGEGT. The CDR3 is 14 amino acids. CDR3 protein: CASSPLDRGGEQYF. In DNA, the CDR3 is TGTGCCAGCAGTCCACTAGACAGGGGAGGCGAGCAGTACTTC.

The rearrangement joins TRBV28 to TRBJ2-4; D may be TRBD2 (6 bases). Per germline, CDR1 MDHEN and CDR2 SYDVKM. Trimming removed 6 bases from V and 2 bases from J, with 17 bases in between. The CDR3 spans 16 residues. CDR3 in amino acids: CASSSGGFVTKNIQYF. CDR3 DNA sequence: TGTGCCAGCAGCTCCGGGGGATTCGTAACCAAAAACATTCAGTACTTC.

The V and J genes are TRBV7-9 and TRBJ1-1, with a tentative D call TRBD1 (6 bases). Trimming shortened V by 5 bases and J by 2 bases, and 15 bases separated the two germline ends. Germline V gene sequence: CDR1 SEHNR, CDR2 FQNEAQ (reference sequence). The CDR3 is 15 amino acids. The CDR3 sequence is CASSPRDKPNTEAFF. CDR3 bases: TGTGCCAGCAGCCCACGGGACAAGCCTAACACTGAAGCTTTCTTT.

The chain combines TRBV30 with TRBJ2-3; 8 nucleotides align to TRBD1. Per the germline V gene, CDR1 is GTSNPN and CDR2 is SVGIG (reference sequence). The CDR3 consists of 14 residues. The J segment lost 4 bases and the V segment lost 0 bases, leaving 3 bases of the junction unmatched. The CDR3 nucleotides read TGTGCCTGGAGTGTGGACAGGGCCCCAGATACGCAGTATTTT. This gives the protein CAWSVDRAPDTQYF.

The CDR3: CASSLVQGNIQYF. The CDR3 nucleotides are TGTGCCAGCAGCTTAGTTCAGGGGAACATTCAGTACTTC. The chain is built from TRBV11-3 and TRBJ2-4; TRBD1 might be the D (6 bases). CDR3 length: 13 amino acids. Trimming removed 1 base from V and 7 bases from J, with 8 bases in between. Germline CDR1 SGHNT, CDR2 YENEEA.

V is TRBV24-1 and J is TRBJ1-4, with 7 bases fitting TRBD1. The J segment lost 2 bases and the V segment lost 5 bases, leaving 7 bases of the junction unmatched. This CDR3 is built from 16 residues. Germline CDR1 is KGHDR and CDR2 is SFDVKD. CDR3 sequence (DNA): TGTGCCACCAGTGCTAACACGGGACAGACTAATGAAAAACTGTTTTTT. It codes for CATSANTGQTNEKLFF.

This clone occurred a few times. Other nucleotide sequences from this sample produce the same CDR3. This rearrangement joins TRBV30 to TRBJ2-7, with D possibly being TRBD1 (6 bases). The CDR3 consists of 13 residues. The V and J ends lost 2 bases and 1 base respectively, with 9 bases between them. CDR1 GTSNPN and CDR2 SVGIG come from the germline V gene (reference sequence). The DNA of the CDR3 is TGTGCCTGGAGTAGAACAGGGTCCTACGAGCAGTACTTC. This encodes CAWSRTGSYEQYF.

V gene TRBV6-1 combines with J gene TRBJ1-4; 11 bases agree with TRBD1. The CDR3 extends over 18 amino acids. CDR1 is MNHNS and CDR2 is SASEGT in the germline V gene. V dropped 4 bases and J dropped 4; count of bases not matched to a gene: 11. CDR3 amino acids: CASSAGDRGIQVNEKLFF. The CDR3 nucleotides read TGTGCCAGCAGTGCTGGGGACAGGGGGATTCAAGTTAATGAAAAACTGTTTTTT.

This rearrangement joins TRBV4-1 to TRBJ1-2, with TRBD1 identical over 7 bases. Germline V CDR1 and CDR2: MGHRA, YSYEKL. The CDR3 is made up of 13 amino acids. V shed 4 bases, J shed 11 bases, and the junction held 10 bases outside the gene matches. CDR3 sequence (DNA): TGCGCCAGCAGCCCTGATCGAGACAGGGAGTACACCTTC. Its translation is CASSPDRDREYTF.

This clone came up a few times. The chain is built from TRBV15 and TRBJ1-5, with a weak D call TRBD1 (5 bases). V lost 6 bases, J lost 3 bases, and 6 bases lay in between. This CDR3 is built from 12 residues. Germline values: CDR1 LNHNV, CDR2 YYDKDF (reference sequence). CDR3 protein: CATRQDNQPQHF. CDR3 in DNA: TGTGCCACCAGACAGGACAATCAGCCCCAGCATTTT. The variable domain in full, with the rest retrieved from reference TRBV15 and TRBJ1-5, is DAMVIQNPRYQVTQFGKPVTLSCSQTLNHNVMYWYQQKSSQAPKLLFHYYDKDFNNEADTPDNFQSRRPNTSFCFLDIRSPGLGDTAMYLCATRQDNQPQHFGDGTRLSIL.

V and J are TRBV5-1 and TRBJ2-3, with D maybe TRBD1 (6 bases). V lost 4 bases, J lost 2 bases, and 11 bases lay in between. The CDR3 is made up of 14 amino acids. Germline CDR1 is SGHRS and CDR2 is YFSETQ. CDR3 residues: CASSATGTTDTQYF. The CDR3 DNA reads TGCGCCAGCAGCGCAACAGGGACCACAGATACGCAGTATTTT. Together with reference TRBV5-1 and TRBJ2-3, the CDR3 gives the full variable domain: KAGVTQTPRYLIKTRGQQVTLSCSPISGHRSVSWYQQTPGQGLQFLFEYFSETQRNKGNFPGRFSGRQFSNSRSEMNVSTLELGDSALYLCASSATGTTDTQYFGPGTRLTVL.

V gene TRBV18 combines with J gene TRBJ2-5; D uncertain. The CDR3 extends over 14 amino acids. Germline-derived CDR1 and CDR2 are KGHSH and LQKENI. V shed 4 bases and J shed 3 bases, with 12 bases lying between them. The CDR3 loop reads CASSLPVVEETQYF. The CDR3 DNA reads TGTGCCAGCTCACTGCCCGTGGTAGAAGAGACCCAGTACTTC.

The chain links TRBV28 to TRBJ2-2; D unclear. Deletions cut 5 bases from V and 1 base from J, with 5 bases between. Germline CDR1 is MDHEN and CDR2 is SYDVKM. The CDR3 is 13 amino acids. The CDR3 is CASSHRNTGELFF. The CDR3 DNA follows: TGTGCCAGCAGTCACAGGAACACCGGGGAGCTGTTTTTT.

The chain is built from TRBV24-1 and TRBJ1-1; TRBD1 aligns across 8 bases. Germline assignment: CDR1 KGHDR and CDR2 SFDVKD. The V segment lost 5 bases and the J segment 4 bases; nucleotides outside the gene matches: 8. This CDR3 has 15 residues. The CDR3 DNA sequence: TGTGCCACCAGTGTGGACAGGGCTTTGATCACTGAAGCTTTCTTT. Encoded protein: CATSVDRALITEAFF.

This clone was seen only once. This chain joins TRBV7-9 and TRBJ2-1; TRBD1 agrees at 7 bases. There are 16 residues in the CDR3. The V gene's germline CDR1 is SEHNR and CDR2 FQNEAQ (reference sequence). V gave up 5 bases and J gave up 1 base; unmatched junction bases: 8. DNA for the CDR3: TGTGCCAGCAGCCCCCCGACAGGGAAGTCCTACAATGAGCAGTTCTTC. Translated, it gives CASSPPTGKSYNEQFF.

V usage is TRBV5-1 and J usage is TRBJ2-3; 13 bases are shared with TRBD2. CDR3 length: 17 amino acids. After removal of 0 bases from V and 6 bases from J, the junction contained 7 bases not matched to a gene. Germline V gives CDR1 SGHRS, CDR2 YFSETQ. CDR3 sequence: CASSLAVGLAGVDTQYF. The CDR3 coding sequence is TGCGCCAGCAGCTTGGCCGTCGGACTAGCGGGGGTGGATACGCAGTATTTT.

The rearrangement uses TRBV7-3 and TRBJ2-3; D remains ambiguous. The length of the CDR3 is 13 residues. Germline V gives CDR1 SGHTA, CDR2 FQGTGA. The V end lost 5 bases, the J end lost 2 bases, and 8 bases lay between the germline ends. CDR3 sequence: CASSLPNTDTQYF. In DNA form, the CDR3 reads TGTGCCAGCAGCCTACCTAACACAGATACGCAGTATTTT.

This clone was counted a single time. This sequence joins TRBV9 and TRBJ2-1; D ambiguous. The CDR3 totals 15 residues. Germline V gene lookup returns CDR1 SGDLS and CDR2 YYNGEE. V was trimmed by 0 bases and J by 2 bases, leaving 9 bases between them. In DNA, the CDR3 is TGTGCCAGCAGCGTAGTTGACGAGGCCTACAATGAGCAGTTCTTC. Its protein is CASSVVDEAYNEQFF. The entire variable domain, with the rest obtained from reference TRBV9 and TRBJ2-1, is as follows: DSGVTQTPKHLITATGQRVTLRCSPRSGDLSVYWYQQSLDQGLQFLIQYYNGEERAKGNILERFSAQQFPDLHSELNLSSLELGDSALYFCASSVVDEAYNEQFFGPGTRLTVL.